This is a list of T cell receptor beta chains from one sample in a study of blood T cell repertoires in COVID-19. The assay was immunoSEQ multiplex PCR, and TCRdb's table has in-frame clones only and misses some. The sample lists 150,000 to 200,000 clones; more than 65% were seen once. Material for sequencing was PBMCs or T cells enriched from blood (not recorded which). The receptors originated from a man aged 40-55 years who had recovered from COVID-19. Both conserved end residues are trimmed from each CDR3.

V,CDR3
TRBV4-2,ASSKTGGDAAYNEQF
TRBV7-2,ASSFKGGGAYNEQF
TRBV3-1/TRBV3-2,ASSQAYYGYT
TRBV30,AWNPSRTDSSYEQY
TRBV3-1/TRBV3-2,ASSPRGGGGNTEAF
TRBV28,ASSFASGGGFSNEQF
TRBV2,ASSPRSDRYTEAF
TRBV10-3,AISAHGVNNQPQH
TRBV7-9,ASSLATGEGYT
TRBV11-3,ASSSDRGRTGELF
TRBV7-9,ASSYLAGATDTQY
TRBV5-4,ASSYGQGASGEQF
TRBV5-1,ASSFRDRGTYEQY
TRBV27,ATRSGPGGNQPQH
TRBV9,ASSVDGGDTEAF
TRBV7-2,ASSLGLRRLTTDTQY
TRBV7-2,ASSTYQTQY
TRBV10-1,ASRPGTSGGNEQF
TRBV7-9,ASSVDRSNYGYT
TRBV18,ASSPQGLWGAF
TRBV4-1,ASSQEQGARFLSGNTIY
TRBV19,ASSRGTGYGYT
TRBV6-5,ASSSGVPYEQY
TRBV12-5,ASGLSSGFGNEQF
TRBV6-5,ATLKGQGDNQPQH
TRBV6-5,ASSYSTSGGQETQY
TRBV7-9,ASSRDRGRSPLH
TRBV7-9,ASSSNLDRDPYEQY
TRBV7-2,ASSSTGSYEQY
TRBV6-5,ASSFSGTGSYEQY
TRBV18,ASSLPGNYGYT
TRBV7-9,ASRGQTTGELF
TRBV5-4,ASTNNGYGYT
TRBV7-9,ASSLGKGVGNTEAF
TRBV28,ASSSPENPGQGDQPQH
TRBV6-4,ASSDSEQGHYGYT
TRBV5-6,ASGPPPGQGNNEKLF
TRBV18,ASSWTGAVGTDTQY
TRBV6-1,ASSEVPGPNSGNTIY
TRBV4-2,ASSQDWLGSGDTQY
TRBV6-5,ASSSGQGARHT
TRBV30,AWGTGTANPGTEAF
TRBV6-1,ASSEGQENTEAF
TRBV18,ASSQDRTTYNYGYT
TRBV19,ASSRAVYNEQF
TRBV11-2,ASSLGRRQGQGYT
TRBV6-2/TRBV6-3,ASSSLGILGQPQH
TRBV5-5,ASAASGGSGGELF
TRBV11-2,ASSSTIRGSYEQY